These T cell receptor beta chains were read from a single sample in a study of blood T cell repertoires in COVID-19. Profiling relied on immunoSEQ multiplex PCR, and the TCRdb table lists in-frame clones only, not all of them. The sample records 370,000 or so clones, more than 65% being singletons. Sequencing used peripheral blood. These receptors were collected from a human donor with acute or convalescent COVID-19. The donor label of this sample is uncertain. Each CDR3 is given with its conserved first and last residue. The order of the fields is clone size, J gene, D gene, V gene, CDR3 DNA, CDR3 protein. D genes are given only for firm matches. Only some rows state a clone size, as once, few, many or a class for expanded clones.

. | TRBJ1-6 | . | TRBV7-9 | TGTGCCAGCAGCCCCGACGGGGGTGCGCCCCTCCACTTT | CASSPDGGAPLHF
. | TRBJ1-5 | TRBD1 | TRBV5-8 | TGTGCCAGCAGGCCCTCCGGGACAGCTATCAATCAGCCCCAGCATTTT | CASRPSGTAINQPQHF
. | TRBJ2-7 | TRBD2 | TRBV28 | TGTGCCAGCAGGACTAGCGGGAGCTCCTACGAGCAGTACTTC | CASRTSGSSYEQYF
. | TRBJ2-3 | . | TRBV15 | TGTGCCACCAGCTCAGGGGATAGTCGTACAGATACGCAGTATTTT | CATSSGDSRTDTQYF
. | TRBJ1-2 | TRBD1 | TRBV19 | TGTGCCAGTAGTATTTTCGCTCAGGAGACAGGGGTTCTTACAGCAAACTACACCTTC | CASSIFAQETGVLTANYTF
. | TRBJ2-7 | TRBD1 | TRBV6-2/TRBV6-3 | TGTGCCAGCAGTCCCAATCTCGGGACAGTAGACTCCTACGAGCAGTACTTC | CASSPNLGTVDSYEQYF
. | TRBJ2-7 | . | TRBV9 | TGTGCCAGCAGCGTGTCGGCAGGGGGGACCTACGAGCAGTACTTC | CASSVSAGGTYEQYF
. | TRBJ2-7 | TRBD1 | TRBV27 | TGTGCCAGCAGTTTTTTCGGACAGGCTGTTAGACAGCAGTACTTC | CASSFFGQAVRQQYF
once | TRBJ2-3 | . | TRBV3-1/TRBV3-2 | TGTGCCAGCAGCCAAGGCCCCCGCCCACTAAGGACAGATACGCAGTATTTT | CASSQGPRPLRTDTQYF
. | TRBJ1-2 | TRBD1 | TRBV7-9 | TGTGCCAGCAGCACGACAGGGGAGGGTGGCTACACCTTC | CASSTTGEGGYTF
. | TRBJ2-5 | TRBD2 | TRBV6-6 | TGTGCCAGCAGTCTCGGGGTGCTAGCGGGAGTTCAGGAGACCCAGTACTTC | CASSLGVLAGVQETQYF
. | TRBJ1-6 | . | TRBV28 | TGTGCCAGCGCCAGTTTAGGGAGCTCCTATAATTCACCCCTCCACTTT | CASASLGSSYNSPLHF
few | TRBJ2-7 | TRBD1 | TRBV2 | TGTGCCAGCAGTCGACAGGGCGGAATAGACGAGCAGTACTTC | CASSRQGGIDEQYF
. | TRBJ1-5 | . | TRBV28 | TGTGCCAGCAGTTTAGGGGGAGGTTATCAGCCCCAGCATTTT | CASSLGGGYQPQHF
. | TRBJ2-5 | TRBD2 | TRBV19 | TGTGCCAGTAGTTCGCGGACTAGCGGGAGCTCTGAGACCCAGTACTTC | CASSSRTSGSSETQYF
once | TRBJ2-7 | . | TRBV5-1 | TGCGCCAGCAGCTTTACAGGGTCCTCCTACGAGCAGTACTTC | CASSFTGSSYEQYF
. | TRBJ1-5 | TRBD1 | TRBV7-9 | TGTGCCAGCAGCGCCGGGACAGAAAACAATCAGCCCCAGCATTTT | CASSAGTENNQPQHF
once | TRBJ1-1 | . | TRBV28 | TGTGCCAGCAGTTTACCCCCAGGGGCTGAAGCTTTCTTT | CASSLPPGAEAFF
few | TRBJ2-2 | . | TRBV6-5 | TGTGCCAGCAGCTACCGAAGCGGTTTGACCGGGGAGCTGTTTTTT | CASSYRSGLTGELFF
. | TRBJ2-2 | . | TRBV5-1 | TGCGCCAGCAGCTTGGACGGGGTCGGGGAGCTGTTTTTT | CASSLDGVGELFF
. | TRBJ1-2 | . | TRBV5-1 | TGCGCCAGCAGCGAGAAACCGGGACAAGATGGCTACACCTTC | CASSEKPGQDGYTF
. | TRBJ2-7 | TRBD2 | TRBV7-2 | TGTGCCAGCAGCTTAGAGCCAGCGGGAGCGAGGGAGCAGTACTTC | CASSLEPAGAREQYF
few | TRBJ1-1 | TRBD1 | TRBV11-2 | TGTGCCAGCAGCGCACAGGGGGCCCCTTACACTGAAGCTTTCTTT | CASSAQGAPYTEAFF
. | TRBJ1-1 | . | TRBV2 | TGTGCCAGCACAATTAGGGGGGGTTCGAACACTGAAGCTTTCTTT | CASTIRGGSNTEAFF
. | TRBJ2-1 | TRBD2 | TRBV24-1 | TGTGCCACCAGCCCAAGGGGTAGCGGGAGGGTTGAGCAGTTCTTC | CATSPRGSGRVEQFF
. | TRBJ2-7 | TRBD2 | TRBV4-1 | TGCGCCAGCAGCCAAACCGGGACTAGCGGGAGCGAGCAGTACTTC | CASSQTGTSGSEQYF
. | TRBJ1-5 | . | TRBV28 | TGTGCCAGCAGTTTAATGGACAGTGACCCTAGCAATCAGCCCCAGCATTTT | CASSLMDSDPSNQPQHF
. | TRBJ2-3 | TRBD2 | TRBV18 | TGTGCCAGCTCACCCCACGGGGGGGCAGATACGCAGTATTTT | CASSPHGGADTQYF
. | TRBJ2-7 | TRBD2 | TRBV6-1 | TGTGCCAGCAGTGATGGGGGGGGCTACGAGCAGTACTTC | CASSDGGGYEQYF
many | TRBJ1-1 | . | TRBV15 | TGTGCCACCAGCAGGGGTTCGGGTGCTACGAACACTGAAGCTTTCTTT | CATSRGSGATNTEAFF
. | TRBJ1-1 | . | TRBV14 | TGTGCCAGCAGCCAAGCTCTCGGGGCCGGGGGGTTAAACACTGAAGCTTTCTTT | CASSQALGAGGLNTEAFF
. | TRBJ1-1 | TRBD1 | TRBV25-1 | TGTGCCAGCAGACCGACAGGGTTTGAAACTGAAGCTTTCTTT | CASRPTGFETEAFF
. | TRBJ2-3 | TRBD2 | TRBV18 | TGTGCCAGCTCACCAGGGACTAGCGGGAGTTTGGCGGATACGCAGTATTTT | CASSPGTSGSLADTQYF
. | TRBJ1-1 | . | TRBV3-1/TRBV3-2 | TGTGCCAGCAGCCTATCCTTTACAGTCACTGAAGCTTTCTTT | CASSLSFTVTEAFF
. | TRBJ1-6 | . | TRBV4-1 | TGCGCCAGCAGCCTCGACACAGCCATTGTATCACCCCTCCACTTT | CASSLDTAIVSPLHF
once | TRBJ2-2 | TRBD2 | TRBV7-9 | TGTGCCAGCAGCTTTAGCGGGAGGGCCCCCAGCGGGGAGCTGTTTTTT | CASSFSGRAPSGELFF
. | TRBJ2-5 | TRBD2 | TRBV18 | TGTGCCAGCCGTTACTGGGAGGGCACAGAGACCCAGTACTTC | CASRYWEGTETQYF
. | TRBJ1-3 | . | TRBV4-1 | TGCGCCAGCAGCCAAGCAAACTTCATAGGCCAGAGGGACACCATATATTTT | CASSQANFIGQRDTIYF
. | TRBJ1-1 | . | TRBV29-1 | TGCAGCGTTGAATTAGGGGGCACTGAAGCTTTCTTT | CSVELGGTEAFF
. | TRBJ2-2 | . | TRBV18 | TGTGCCAGCTCAGACCAGGGTTCCCTTACCGGGGAGCTGTTTTTT | CASSDQGSLTGELFF
once | TRBJ1-1 | . | TRBV5-1 | TGCGCCAGCAGCTACCAGGGGTCAGAGAACACTGAAGCTTTCTTT | CASSYQGSENTEAFF
. | TRBJ2-1 | . | TRBV30 | TGTGCCTCCAAAAGGGGGGGTCATGACAATGAGCAGTTCTTC | CASKRGGHDNEQFF
. | TRBJ1-5 | . | TRBV11-2 | TGTGCCAGCAGCCCCCTTCGGGCCCAGCATTTT | CASSPLRAQHF
many | TRBJ1-5 | TRBD1 | TRBV7-9 | TGTGCCAGCAGCCCGGGGGGACAGGGCAATCAGCCCCAGCATTTT | CASSPGGQGNQPQHF
. | TRBJ2-3 | TRBD1 | TRBV5-1 | TGCGCCAGCAGGGGACAGGGAGGCACAGATACGCAGTATTTT | CASRGQGGTDTQYF
. | TRBJ1-6 | . | TRBV27 | TGTGCCAGCGGAGTCAGGCGAGTCGAGGGTTCACCCCTCCACTTT | CASGVRRVEGSPLHF
. | TRBJ1-4 | . | TRBV12-3/TRBV12-4 | TGTGCCAGCAGTTGGGACATAAATGAAAAACTGTTTTTT | CASSWDINEKLFF
. | TRBJ2-5 | . | TRBV10-2 | TGCGCCAGCAGTGAGTTCCCGCGAGAGACCCAGTACTTC | CASSEFPRETQYF
. | TRBJ1-2 | TRBD1 | TRBV19 | TGTGCCAGTAGTATAACCTCAGGGGGATTTAACTATGGCTACACCTTC | CASSITSGGFNYGYTF
few | TRBJ1-2 | . | TRBV6-5 | TGTGCCAGTCAATCTATAGGAGACCGCCCGGGAGGCTACACCTTC | CASQSIGDRPGGYTF